This entry lists 21 T cell receptor beta chains sequenced from one sample in a study of regulatory T cells in long-lasting Graves disease. Time point indicated: newly diagnosed GD, antithyroid drugs for less than 3 months. RNA extracted from PBMCs served as the sequencing template. Sequencing libraries for TCR beta were prepared with iRepertoire HTBI primers and Arm-PCR of CDR3 regions. In TCRdb, the multiplex PCR reads were re-called with MiXCR into one record per CDR3 protein. Among around 250,000 distinct CDR3 sequences listed, around 16% were seen once. The sequenced sample was peripheral blood mononuclear cells (PBMCs), obtained at new diagnosis, from a patient treated with antithyroid drugs. The source of these receptors is a female donor with Graves disease.

This clonotype has a single count. A read error likely explains this, since a far larger clone differs by one base. V gene TRBV10-3 combines with J gene TRBJ2-1, with D uncertain. V was trimmed by 5 bases and J by 9 bases, leaving 11 bases between them. The CDR3 has 12 amino acids. The germline V gene encodes CDR1 ENHRY and CDR2 SYGVKD. CDR3 amino acids: CAISPNLPEQFF. Written as DNA, the CDR3 is TGTGCCATCAGTCCTAACTTACCTGAGCAGTTCTTC.

This clonotype was seen at least ten times. V and J are TRBV11-2 and TRBJ2-3; D remains ambiguous. The V end lost 5 bases, the J end lost 5 bases, and 11 bases lay between the germline ends. The CDR3 loop spans 13 amino acids. Germline V gene lookup returns CDR1 SGHAT and CDR2 FQNNGV. CDR3 sequence reads: CASSPRSGDTQYF. The CDR3 region has the DNA TGTGCCAGCAGCCCCAGGTCGGGAGATACGCAGTATTTT.

In this sample, this clonotype turned up many times. The chain uses TRBV11-2 and TRBJ1-4; D possibly corresponds to TRBD1 (5 bases). The V end lost 1 base, the J end lost 6 bases, and 6 bases lay between the germline ends. This CDR3 comprises 13 residues. Per the germline V gene, CDR1 is SGHAT and CDR2 is FQNNGV. CDR3 coding DNA: TGTGCCAGCAGCTTAGCAGGGTATGAAAAACTGTTTTTT. Encoded protein: CASSLAGYEKLFF.

This clonotype was picked up one time. The CDR3 here is CASSLSHSSTDTQYF. Here the CDR3 DNA reads TGCGCCAGCAGCTTGTCTCACAGTTCCACAGATACGCAGTATTTT. This rearrangement joins TRBV5-1 to TRBJ2-3, with no clear D. Germline CDR1 reads SGHRS; CDR2 reads YFSETQ. Trimming pared 1 base from V and 2 bases from J, leaving 11 bases between. The CDR3 runs 15 residues.

This clonotype appeared many times. CDR3 sequence (DNA): TGTGCCAGCAGTCTCAGGGGGCGAGGAACCGGGGAGCTGTTTTTT. Protein sequence: CASSLRGRGTGELFF. V is TRBV12-3 or TRBV12-4 and J is TRBJ2-2; TRBD1 aligns across 8 bases. V lost 5 bases and J lost 5; bases outside the gene matches: 7. The CDR3 is 15 amino acids.

Ten or more counts support this clonotype. The rearrangement uses TRBV10-3 and TRBJ1-2; the match to TRBD1 covers 11 bases. Germline V gives CDR1 ENHRY, CDR2 SYGVKD. This CDR3 comprises 14 residues. J gave up 4 bases and V 10 bases, and 8 bases lay outside the gene matches. CDR3 coding DNA: TGTGCCACCAATCCGGGACAGGGGGGCTATGGCTACACCTTC. It specifies CATNPGQGGYGYTF.

Remarks on this clonotype: The likely explanation is a read error, given a far larger clone one base away. The chain has TRBV2 and TRBJ2-4, with 9 bases fitting TRBD1. V shed 8 bases, J shed 13 bases, and the junction held 15 bases outside the gene matches. CDR1 is SNHLY and CDR2 is FYNNEI in the germline V gene. The CDR3 runs to 14 residues. CDR3 bases: TGTGCCAGCCGCGGACAGGGGCTCTACAATGAGCAGTACTTC. This encodes CASRGQGLYNEQYF.

About this clonotype itself: This could be a read error, since a much larger clone is one nucleotide away. CDR3 in DNA: TGTGCCAGCAGCTCCACCGGGACTAGCGCAAACAATGAGCAGTACTTC. It codes for CASSSTGTSANNEQYF. The rearrangement links TRBV7-6 to TRBJ2-7; 10 bases agree with TRBD2. Per the germline V gene, CDR1 is SGHVS and CDR2 is FNYEAQ. This CDR3 region has 16 residues. V was clipped by 4 bases and J by 7 bases; unmatched bases: 13.

This clonotype came up many times. The V gene is TRBV7-6, the J gene TRBJ1-4, with D maybe TRBD1 (6 bases). The CDR3 sequence is 18 residues long. Germline CDR1 SGHVS, CDR2 FNYEAQ. The V and J ends lost 5 bases and 0 bases respectively, with 19 bases between them. This CDR3 is CASSPSYSGTTTNEKLFF. The CDR3 DNA follows: TGTGCCAGCAGCCCATCCTATAGCGGGACAACAACTAATGAAAAACTGTTTTTT.

This clonotype was seen ten or more times. The chain combines TRBV5-5 with TRBJ2-1, with TRBD2 identical over 7 bases. The V segment lost 4 bases and the J segment 6 bases; nucleotides outside the gene matches: 7. Germline CDR1 is SGHKS and CDR2 is YYEKEE (reference sequence). This CDR3 region has 14 residues. CDR3 region: CASSPLGGSNEQFF. CDR3 nucleotide sequence: TGTGCCAGCAGCCCGCTGGGAGGGAGCAATGAGCAGTTCTTC.

The chain has TRBV15 and TRBJ2-1; no clear D gene. CDR3 length equals 14 residues. V dropped 2 bases and J dropped 0 bases, with 5 bases sitting between them. Germline values: CDR1 LNHNV, CDR2 YYDKDF (reference sequence). CDR3 in DNA: TGTGCCACCAGCAGAAGCCCCTCCTACAATGAGCAGTTCTTC. Amino acid sequence: CATSRSPSYNEQFF. The full variable domain, with the rest looked up from reference TRBV15 and TRBJ2-1, is DAMVIQNPRYQVTQFGKPVTLSCSQTLNHNVMYWYQQKSSQAPKLLFHYYDKDFNNEADTPDNFQSRRPNTSFCFLDIRSPGLGDTAMYLCATSRSPSYNEQFFGPGTRLTVL.

The chain links TRBV30 to TRBJ1-4; D gene uncertain. The CDR3 extends over 14 amino acids. CDR1 is GTSNPN, CDR2 SVGIG, per germline (reference sequence). V lost 3 bases to trimming and J lost 4 bases, with 12 bases between them. The CDR3 protein is CAWSVGPYNEKLFF. CDR3 nucleotide sequence: TGTGCCTGGAGCGTAGGACCTTATAATGAAAAACTGTTTTTT. The whole variable domain, filled in from reference TRBV30 and TRBJ1-4, reads SQTIHQWPATLVQPVGSPLSLECTVEGTSNPNLYWYRQAAGRGLQLLFYSVGIGQISSEVPQNLSASRPQDRQFILSSKKLLLSDSGFYLCAWSVGPYNEKLFFGSGTQLSVL.

A few counts support this clonotype. This chain connects TRBV29-1 to TRBJ2-1; either TRBD1 or TRBD2 may supply D (5 bases each). The germline gives CDR1 SQVTM, CDR2 ANQGSEA. Trimming took off 6 bases at V and 3 bases at J, with 15 bases between the two ends. The CDR3 runs 14 residues. CDR3 DNA sequence: TGCAGCGTCATTCAGGGACGCGACTACAATGAGCAGTTCTTC. Translated: CSVIQGRDYNEQFF.

This clonotype was detected ten times or more. The rearrangement joins TRBV7-2 to TRBJ2-1; D remains unclear. Germline V gene lookup returns CDR1 SGHTA and CDR2 FQGNSA. This CDR3 comprises 13 residues. The ends were cut back, 2 bases at V and 3 bases at J, with 5 bases in the middle. For the CDR3, the DNA is TGTGCCAGCAGCTTAATTAGCTACAATGAGCAGTTCTTC. Translation: CASSLISYNEQFF.

This clonotype showed up many times. This chain uses TRBV18 with TRBJ2-7; 11 nucleotides line up with TRBD2. The V and J ends lost 5 bases and 3 bases, in that order; junction bases with no gene match: 12. CDR3 length equals 17 residues. The V gene's germline CDR1 is KGHSH and CDR2 LQKENI. CDR3 DNA sequence: TGTGCCAGCTCAACACGACTAGCGGGACGTTCTTACTACGAGCAGTACTTC. Translation: CASSTRLAGRSYYEQYF.

V usage is TRBV28 and J usage is TRBJ2-6; no reliable D call. This CDR3 contains 13 residues. The germline gives CDR1 MDHEN, CDR2 SYDVKM. V dropped 6 bases and J dropped 3 bases, with 6 bases sitting between them. Here the CDR3 DNA reads TGTGCCAGCAGGGACGGTGGGGCCAACGTCCTGACTTTC. Translating it yields CASRDGGANVLTF.

For this clonotype: Just one base apart from a much larger clone, this may be a read error. The rearrangement joins TRBV7-2 to TRBJ2-4; the match to TRBD1 covers 7 bases. The J call is in doubt because the DNA end fits TRBJ1-2 better. The germline V gene has CDR1 SGHTA and CDR2 FQGNSA. The CDR3 runs 15 residues. The CDR3 sequence: CASGSQGGGVAGYTF. The CDR3 DNA is TGTGCCAGCGGCTCCCAGGGGGGGGGCGTGGCTGGCTACACCTTC.

This chain connects TRBV6-4 to TRBJ2-4, with D maybe TRBD1 (6 bases). Per the germline V gene, CDR1 is MRHNA and CDR2 is SNTAGT. The CDR3 runs 13 residues. The V gene lost 2 bases and the J gene lost 9 bases, with 11 bases spanning the gap. CDR3 loop: CASSDHQGSIQYF. The CDR3 DNA sequence: TGTGCCAGCAGTGACCATCAGGGGAGCATTCAGTACTTC.

With respect to this clonotype: A read error is the likely source, as a far larger clone sits one nucleotide away. The gene calls are TRBV5-1 and TRBJ2-3, with no clear D. This CDR3 is 17 amino acids long. Germline loops: CDR1 SGHRS, CDR2 YFSETQ. CDR3 sequence (DNA): TGTGCCAGCAGCTTAGCCCGGATAAGGCATAGCACAGATACGCAGTATTTT. This translates into CASSLARIRHSTDTQYF.

This clonotype was seen repeatedly, ten times or more. The chain is built from TRBV3-1 and TRBJ1-2; no definite D call. The CDR3 consists of 13 residues. Trimming removed 4 bases from V and 8 bases from J, with 14 bases in between. CDR1 and CDR2 (germline): LGHDT, YNNKEL (reference sequence). CDR3 region: CASSPYGPLGYTF. CDR3 nucleotides: TGTGCCAGCAGCCCGTATGGGCCTCTCGGCTACACCTTC.

This clonotype was picked up a small number of times. The CDR3 does not close with the conserved phenylalanine or tryptophan, likely indicating a read error. The genes are TRBV30 and TRBJ2-7; 7 nucleotides align to TRBD1. Trimming at V came to 1 base and at J to 3 bases, leaving 6 bases not matched to a gene. This CDR3 comprises 14 residues. Looked up from germline, CDR1 is GTSNPN and CDR2 is SVGIG (reference sequence). CDR3 DNA sequence: TGTGCCTGGAGTGACAGGACAGGACGCTACGAGCAGTACCTC. Translating it yields CAWSDRTGRYEQYL.